The rows below give T cell receptor beta chains drawn from one sample of a study of lung T cells in sarcoidosis with Löfgren's syndrome. MiXCR, applied by TCRdb to the reads, yields one record per CDR3 protein. The sample carries around 4,000 distinct CDR3 sequences, approximately 20% recorded once. The sequencing sample was made of CD4+ T cells from bronchoalveolar lavage. Receptors were obtained from a human donor with sarcoidosis (Löfgren's syndrome or another form), or a control subject (not recorded which). Each CDR3 is given with its conserved first and last residue. D genes are given only for firm matches. Size is stated for part of the rows, as once, few or many counts, or as a class when the clone is expanded.

clone_size j_call d_call v_call cdr3_nt cdr3_aa
medium-sized TRBJ1-1 - TRBV14 TGTGCCAGCAGCCTCGGGACGGTGAACACTGAAGCTTTCTTT CASSLGTVNTEAFF
medium-sized TRBJ2-1 TRBD2 TRBV20-1 TGCAGTGCTTTTACAGCGGGATCCTACAATGAGCAGTTCTTC CSAFTAGSYNEQFF
many TRBJ2-7 TRBD2 TRBV12-3/TRBV12-4 TGTGCCAGCAGAAATTCCGGGACTAGCGGGAGTAGCAACGAGCAGTACTTC CASRNSGTSGSSNEQYF
many TRBJ1-1 TRBD1 TRBV12-3/TRBV12-4 TGTGCCAGCAGTTTCGGGACAGGGGGGCTTGGCGCTTTCTTT CASSFGTGGLGAFF
many TRBJ1-1 - TRBV20-1 TGCAGTGCCCTCGTACGGGGGGGGGGTGAAGCTTTCTTT CSALVRGGGEAFF
many TRBJ1-5 - TRBV12-5 TGTGCTAGTGGTCATCGTAGGCAGGTCGATTCCAATCAGCCCCAGCATTTT CASGHRRQVDSNQPQHF
medium-sized TRBJ2-3 TRBD2 TRBV20-1 TGCAGTGCTAGGGTAGCGGGGGCGAGCACAGATACGCAGTATTTT CSARVAGASTDTQYF
medium-sized TRBJ2-3 TRBD2 TRBV27 TGTGCCAGCAGATCACTAGCGGGACATAACACAGATACGCAGTATTTT CASRSLAGHNTDTQYF
- TRBJ2-7 TRBD1 TRBV20-1 TGCAGTGCTAAAAGAACCGGGACAGGGGCCTACGAGCAACACTTC CSAKRTGTGAYEQHF
many TRBJ2-5 TRBD2 TRBV5-6 TGTGCCAGCAGCTCATCGACTAGCGGGGGATGGGGGACCCAGTACTTC CASSSSTSGGWGTQYF
medium-sized TRBJ2-1 TRBD2 TRBV20-1 TGCAGTGCTAGAACCGTAGCGGGGGCTCATTACAATGAGCAGTTCTTC CSARTVAGAHYNEQFF
medium-sized TRBJ2-2 TRBD2 TRBV5-1 TGCGCCAGCAGTCTCTCGGGACTAGCAACCGGGGAGCTGTTTTTT CASSLSGLATGELFF
many TRBJ1-2 - TRBV7-2 TGTGCCAGCACCGGAAGTCCGGGGGCCTATGGCTACACCTTC CASTGSPGAYGYTF
few TRBJ2-7 TRBD2 TRBV6-1 TGTGCCAGCTCGTGGGCGGGGGGTGGCGAGCAGTACTTC CASSWAGGGEQYF
medium-sized TRBJ1-4 - TRBV6-1 TGTGCCAGCAGACAGGTTAATGAAAAACTGTTTTTT CASRQVNEKLFF
many TRBJ1-4 - TRBV18 TGTGCCAGCTCACCAGGGACTAATGAAAAACTGTTTTTT CASSPGTNEKLFF
medium-sized TRBJ2-1 - TRBV7-2 TGTGCCAGCAGCCCGCACCGCGATAGCGGTTTTGTTGAGCAGTTCTTC CASSPHRDSGFVEQFF
- TRBJ2-1 TRBD2 TRBV19 TGTGCCAGTATGGAGCGGGGGGGCCTCTATGAGCAGTTCTTC CASMERGGLYEQFF
- TRBJ2-3 - TRBV6-2/TRBV6-3 TGTGCCAGCGGTTTGGGAAAAGGAGCTGCAGATACGCGGTATTTT CASGLGKGAADTRYF
medium-sized TRBJ1-5 TRBD1 TRBV7-9 TGTGCCAGCAGCTCCGGGACAGACAGCAATCAGCCCCAGCATTTT CASSSGTDSNQPQHF
many TRBJ2-6 - TRBV9 TGTGCCAGCAGCGTAGATAGGGCTGGGGCCAACGTCCTGACTTTC CASSVDRAGANVLTF
medium-sized TRBJ1-1 - TRBV2 TGTGCCAGCAGTCTACAACCCACTCTGGGCGCTGAAGCTTTCTTT CASSLQPTLGAEAFF
- TRBJ2-1 TRBD1 TRBV7-3 TGTGCCAGCAGCCCGGGGACAGGGACCACCTACAATGGGCAGTTCTTC CASSPGTGTTYNGQFF
many TRBJ2-1 - TRBV11-3 TGTGCCAGCAGCTTAGGACGCGGGCCGAAGGGCCATGAGCAGTTCTTC CASSLGRGPKGHEQFF
many TRBJ2-7 TRBD2 TRBV14 TGTGCCAGCAGCCGGACTAGCGGGAGTTTCGAGCAGTACTTC CASSRTSGSFEQYF
medium-sized TRBJ2-1 TRBD2 TRBV28 TGTGCCAGCAGTCTCTTAGCGGGAGGGCCTGATGAGCAGTTCTTC CASSLLAGGPDEQFF
many TRBJ2-5 TRBD2 TRBV11-3 TGTGCCAGCAGCTTAGGGAGCGGGAGTATGGAGACCCAGTACTTC CASSLGSGSMETQYF
- TRBJ1-3 - TRBV20-1 TGCAGTGCTAAGGACTCGGAAAACTTAAGCTCTGGAAACACCATACATTTT CSAKDSENLSSGNTIHF
- TRBJ2-1 TRBD2 TRBV20-1 TGCGGTGCTAGAGTTGGCGGGAGGTTCGATGAGCAGTTCTTC CGARVGGRFDEQFF
many TRBJ2-7 - TRBV12-5 TGTGCTAGTGGTCCGGGGGACACGCGACGAGAGCAGTACTTC CASGPGDTRREQYF
medium-sized TRBJ2-6 - TRBV6-1 TGTGCCAGCAGAGGGTCTGGGGCCAACGTCCTGACTTTC CASRGSGANVLTF
medium-sized TRBJ2-7 - TRBV28 TGTGCCAGCACGGGGACCTCCTACGAGCAGTACTTC CASTGTSYEQYF
many TRBJ2-1 TRBD1 TRBV10-3 TGTGCCATCAGTAAGACAGGGGGCAATGAGCAGTTCTTC CAISKTGGNEQFF
- TRBJ1-5 - TRBV7-2 TGTGCCAGCAGCTTATACAGAACAGATAGCAATCAGCCCCAGCGTTTT CASSLYRTDSNQPQRF
many TRBJ1-1 - TRBV5-1 TGCGCCAGCAGCTTCAGGGGACCGGGTACTGAAGCTTTCTTT CASSFRGPGTEAFF